Shown below are 18 T cell receptor beta chains from a single sample sequenced in a study of T cell repertoires in cytomegalovirus infection. TCRdb reprocessed the reads via MiXCR and lists one record per CDR3 protein. The repertoire includes 45,000 to 50,000 distinct CDR3 sequences, approximately 19% of them detected once, and approximately 53% sits in the top ten. No antigen has been identified for these receptors. Material: CD8+ T cells from cultured PBMCs, obtained from culture after CMV antigen stimulation. Source of these receptors: a human donor in good health (CMV status not recorded). Some clones in this sample may be carry-over from other donors' samples.

The chain recombines TRBV2 with TRBJ1-2; TRBD1 matches 12 bases. CDR1 is SNHLY and CDR2 is FYNNEI in the germline V gene. The CDR3 has 15 amino acids. V shed 6 bases, J shed 7 bases, and the junction held 9 bases outside the gene matches. CDR3 nucleotides: TGTGCCAGCAGGGGGACAGGGGGCCGCCGGGGTGGCTACACCTTC. This translates into CASRGTGGRRGGYTF.

The rearrangement uses TRBV24-1 and TRBJ2-7; D is possibly TRBD1 or TRBD2 (5 bases each). The germline V gene has CDR1 KGHDR and CDR2 SFDVKD. This CDR3 is 14 amino acids long. V was pared by 10 bases and J by 5 bases, with 20 bases between. CDR3 loop: CATPLPGTLDEQYF. The CDR3 region has the DNA TGTGCCACACCCCTTCCCGGGACCCTTGACGAGCAGTACTTC.

This clonotype was counted between two and nine times. This rearrangement joins TRBV3-1 to TRBJ2-7; either TRBD1 or TRBD2 may fit D (5 bases each). Germline V CDR1 and CDR2: LGHDT, YNNKEL (reference sequence). V was trimmed by 0 bases and J by 3 bases, leaving 12 bases between them. This CDR3 comprises 15 residues. The CDR3 loop is CASSQDLGTLYEQYF. The CDR3 DNA sequence: TGTGCCAGCAGCCAAGATTTGGGGACGCTCTACGAGCAGTACTTC.

This clonotype was observed once. V is TRBV27 and J is TRBJ1-6, with a tentative D call TRBD1 (6 bases). Germline-derived CDR1 and CDR2 are MNHEY and SMNVEV (reference sequence). The CDR3 contains 16 residues. The germline V and J ends were trimmed by 5 bases and 3 bases, with 14 bases remaining between them. CDR3 amino acids: CASSVDGGLYNSPLHF. The CDR3 bases are TGTGCCAGCAGTGTAGACGGGGGCCTCTATAATTCACCCCTCCACTTT.

The chain couples TRBV27 to TRBJ2-1, with 7 nucleotides matching TRBD2. CDR1 is MNHEY and CDR2 is SMNVEV in the germline V gene (reference sequence). V gave up 4 bases and J gave up 4 bases; unmatched junction bases: 7. This CDR3 is 15 amino acids long. The CDR3 region is CASSSGERGYNEQFF. CDR3 DNA: TGTGCCAGCAGTTCCGGAGAGCGGGGTTACAATGAGCAGTTCTTC.

This clonotype was counted ten times or more. The genes are TRBV27 and TRBJ1-2; 8 positions agree with TRBD1. Germline assignment: CDR1 MNHEY and CDR2 SMNVEV (reference sequence). J lost 2 bases, V lost 5 bases, and 7 bases had no gene match. This CDR3 is built from 15 residues. CDR3 DNA: TGTGCCAGCAGTAAAGGGACAGGTCTGAACTATGGCTACACCTTC. Its translation is CASSKGTGLNYGYTF.

Comments on this clonotype: A much larger clone sits a single nucleotide away, making a read error possible. This rearrangement joins TRBV6-2 or TRBV6-3 to TRBJ1-2; D remains unclear. The CDR3 covers 14 residues. V was pared by 5 bases and J by 4 bases, with 14 bases between. Germline loops: CDR1 MNHEY, CDR2 SVGEGT. CDR3 bases: TGTGCCAGCAGTAGACGAACCGAGTTCTATGGCTACACCTTC. Translation gives CASSRRTEFYGYTF.

This clonotype was seen repeatedly, ten times or more. V usage is TRBV7-6 and J usage is TRBJ1-1, with D hard to call. CDR1 SGHVS and CDR2 FNYEAQ come from the germline V gene. V was pared by 0 bases and J by 9 bases, with 11 bases between. CDR3 length: 13 amino acids. This chain's CDR3 is CASSLATDSQAFF. The CDR3 DNA reads as TGTGCCAGCAGCTTAGCCACAGATTCTCAAGCTTTCTTT.

This clonotype was observed a handful of times. Written as DNA, the CDR3 is TGTGCCAGCAACGATCAACTGGGACTAGCGGGGGGACTACAAGAGACCCAGTACTTC. This encodes CASNDQLGLAGGLQETQYF. The chain joins TRBV28 to TRBJ2-5, with TRBD2 matching 15 bases. V dropped 7 bases and J dropped 2; count of bases not matched to a gene: 14. This CDR3 is built from 19 residues. Germline CDR1 reads MDHEN; CDR2 reads SYDVKM. Full variable domain (outside the CDR3, taken from reference TRBV28 and TRBJ2-5): DVKVTQSSRYLVKRTGEKVFLECVQDMDHENMFWYRQDPGLGLRLIYFSYDVKMKEKGDIPEGYSVSREKKERFSLILESASTNQTSMYLCASNDQLGLAGGLQETQYFGPGTRLLVL.

This chain uses TRBV5-5 with TRBJ2-7; D not certain. With 1 base removed from V and 2 bases from J, the gap between germline ends came to 7 bases. CDR1 and CDR2 from the germline V gene are SGHKS and YYEKEE (reference sequence). This CDR3 spans 13 amino acids. CDR3 residues: CASSLQQTYEQYF. In DNA, the CDR3 is TGTGCCAGCAGCTTGCAACAGACCTACGAGCAGTACTTC.

This clonotype has at least ten counts. The chain couples TRBV7-3 to TRBJ1-1; weak D call: TRBD1 (6 bases). Between the trimmed V and J ends, which lost 4 bases and 13 bases, there was a span of 13 bases. Germline V gene data show CDR1 as SGHTA and CDR2 as FQGTGA. The CDR3 covers 11 residues. The CDR3 reads CASSSGQSYFF. DNA for the CDR3: TGTGCCAGCAGCTCCGGACAGTCTTATTTCTTT. The full variable domain, in which reference TRBV7-3 and TRBJ1-1 provide the parts outside the CDR3, is GAGVSQTPSNKVTEKGKYVELRCDPISGHTALYWYRQSLGQGPEFLIYFQGTGAADDSGLPNDRFFAVRPEGSVSTLKIQRTERGDSAVYLCASSSGQSYFFGQGTRLTVV.

This clonotype was counted ten times or more. The rearrangement links TRBV7-6 to TRBJ2-5; 13 bases line up with TRBD2. Germline assignment: CDR1 SGHVS and CDR2 FNYEAQ. The trim removed 5 bases at V and 3 bases at J, leaving 3 bases unmatched. The CDR3 runs to 15 residues. The CDR3 loop is CASSQTSGRKETQYF. CDR3 DNA: TGTGCCAGCAGCCAGACTAGCGGGAGGAAAGAGACCCAGTACTTC.

V is TRBV7-9 and J is TRBJ1-2; maybe TRBD1 (6 bases). Germline V gene sequence: CDR1 SEHNR, CDR2 FQNEAQ (reference sequence). The CDR3 length is 14 residues. V lost 5 bases and J 2 bases, leaving 12 bases between the germline ends. The DNA of the CDR3 is TGTGCCAGCAGCCTTGGAAGGGGGAACTATGGCTACACCTTC. It codes for CASSLGRGNYGYTF.

There are many counts of this clonotype. The chain couples TRBV7-2 to TRBJ2-7; D gene ambiguous. The CDR3 contains 15 residues. From germline, CDR1 is SGHTA and CDR2 FQGNSA. V lost 5 bases and J 1 base, leaving 15 bases between the germline ends. The CDR3, as DNA: TGTGCCAGCAGCGAATCCCTGGTAGGTTCCTACGAGCAGTACTTC. It is translated as CASSESLVGSYEQYF.

This clonotype was seen a few times. This chain joins TRBV19 and TRBJ2-7, with 7 bases matching TRBD1. Germline V gives CDR1 LNHDA, CDR2 SQIVND (reference sequence). The CDR3 is 14 amino acids. Trimming removed 5 bases from V and 3 bases from J; junction bases left unmatched: 7. This chain's CDR3 is CASSAHGTDYEQYF. The CDR3 DNA reads as TGTGCCAGTAGTGCCCATGGGACAGACTACGAGCAGTACTTC.

The genes are TRBV18 and TRBJ1-3; a weak D match, TRBD1 (6 bases). The germline CDR1 and CDR2 sequences are KGHSH and LQKENI. CDR3 length equals 15 residues. V lost 4 bases, J lost 0 bases, and 10 bases lay in between. CDR3 DNA: TGTGCCAGCTCACAGGGGGTCAACTCTGGAAACACCATATATTTT. This translates into CASSQGVNSGNTIYF.

This clonotype showed up just a few times. V and J are TRBV6-2 or TRBV6-3 and TRBJ2-5; 7 positions match TRBD1. Germline lookup yields CDR1 MNHEY and CDR2 SVGEGT. This CDR3 has 18 residues. J was trimmed by 0 bases and V by 0 bases; bases with no gene match: 10. Written as DNA, the CDR3 is TGTGCCAGCAGTTACTCAGGCAGGGGGACGGGGTACCAAGAGACCCAGTACTTC. Protein: CASSYSGRGTGYQETQYF.

V is TRBV3-1 and J is TRBJ1-2, with a tentative D call TRBD1 (6 bases). V was cut by 4 bases and J by 4 bases, with 13 bases left in between. Germline CDR1 is LGHDT and CDR2 is YNNKEL (reference sequence). The length of the CDR3 is 14 residues. The DNA for the CDR3 is TGTGCCAGCAGCCCGGACAGCAGTCTCTATGGCTACACCTTC. It specifies CASSPDSSLYGYTF.